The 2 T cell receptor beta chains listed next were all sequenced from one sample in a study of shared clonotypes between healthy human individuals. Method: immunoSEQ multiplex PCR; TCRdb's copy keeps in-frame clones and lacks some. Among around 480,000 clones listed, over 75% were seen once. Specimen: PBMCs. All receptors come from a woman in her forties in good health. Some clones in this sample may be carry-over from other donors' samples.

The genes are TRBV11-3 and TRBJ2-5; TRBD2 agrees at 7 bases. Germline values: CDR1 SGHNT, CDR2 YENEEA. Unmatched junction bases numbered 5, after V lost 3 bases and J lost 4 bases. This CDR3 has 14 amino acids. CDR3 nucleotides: TGTGCCAGCAGCTTGGGAGGGAGCGGAGAGACCCAGTACTTC. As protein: CASSLGGSGETQYF.

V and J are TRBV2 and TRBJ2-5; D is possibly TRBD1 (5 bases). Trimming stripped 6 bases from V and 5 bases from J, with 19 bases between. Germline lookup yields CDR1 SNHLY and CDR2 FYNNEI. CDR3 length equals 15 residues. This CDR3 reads CASRLGRARWETQYF. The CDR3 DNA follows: TGTGCCAGCAGGCTTGGCAGGGCGCGTTGGGAGACCCAGTACTTC.